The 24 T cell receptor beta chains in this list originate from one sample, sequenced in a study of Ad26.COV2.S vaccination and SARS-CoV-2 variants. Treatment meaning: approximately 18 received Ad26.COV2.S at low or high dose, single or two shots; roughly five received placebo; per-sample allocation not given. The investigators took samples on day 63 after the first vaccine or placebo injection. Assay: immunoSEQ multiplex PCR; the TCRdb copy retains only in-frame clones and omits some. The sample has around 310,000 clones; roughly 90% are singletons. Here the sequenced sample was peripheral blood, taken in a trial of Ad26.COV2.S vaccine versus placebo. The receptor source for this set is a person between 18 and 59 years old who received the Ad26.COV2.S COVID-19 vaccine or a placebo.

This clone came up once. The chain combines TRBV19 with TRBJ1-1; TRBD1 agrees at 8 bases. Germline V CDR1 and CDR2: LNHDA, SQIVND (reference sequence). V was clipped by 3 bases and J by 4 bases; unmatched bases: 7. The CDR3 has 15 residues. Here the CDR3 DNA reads TGTGCCAGTAGTATCTTACAGGGGGGGGGCACTGAAGCTTTCTTT. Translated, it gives CASSILQGGGTEAFF. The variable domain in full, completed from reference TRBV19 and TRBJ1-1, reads DGGITQSPKYLFRKEGQNVTLSCEQNLNHDAMYWYRQDPGQGLRLIYYSQIVNDFQKGDIAEGYSVSREKKESFPLTVTSAQKNPTAFYLCASSILQGGGTEAFFGQGTRLTVV.

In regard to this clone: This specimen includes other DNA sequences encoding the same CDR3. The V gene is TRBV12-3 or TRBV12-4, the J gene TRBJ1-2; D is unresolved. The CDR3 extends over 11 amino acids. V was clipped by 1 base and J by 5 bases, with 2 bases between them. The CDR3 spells CASSLGYGYTF. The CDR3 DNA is TGTGCCAGCAGTTTAGGTTATGGCTACACCTTC.

CDR3 nucleotides: TGTGCCAGCAGTGACAGGGTAGATGGGGCCAACGTCCTGACTTTC. Residues: CASSDRVDGANVLTF. The chain couples TRBV27 to TRBJ2-6; 7 nucleotides match TRBD1. The germline V gene encodes CDR1 MNHEY and CDR2 SMNVEV (reference sequence). V dropped 5 bases and J dropped 3; count of bases not matched to a gene: 4. The CDR3 has 15 amino acids.

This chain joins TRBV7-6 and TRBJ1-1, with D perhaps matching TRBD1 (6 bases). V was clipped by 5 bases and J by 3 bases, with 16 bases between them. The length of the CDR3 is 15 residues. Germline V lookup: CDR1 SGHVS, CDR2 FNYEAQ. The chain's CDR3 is CASSPRTVSDTEAFF. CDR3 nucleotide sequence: TGTGCCAGCAGCCCCAGGACAGTCTCGGACACTGAAGCTTTCTTT.

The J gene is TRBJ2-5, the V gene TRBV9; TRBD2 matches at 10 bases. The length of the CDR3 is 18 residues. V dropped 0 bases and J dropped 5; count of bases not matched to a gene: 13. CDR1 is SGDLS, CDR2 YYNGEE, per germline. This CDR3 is CASSVDGLERGGRETQYF. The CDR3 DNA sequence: TGTGCCAGCAGCGTAGATGGGTTGGAGCGGGGGGGCCGGGAGACCCAGTACTTC. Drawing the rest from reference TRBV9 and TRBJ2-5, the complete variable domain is DSGVTQTPKHLITATGQRVTLRCSPRSGDLSVYWYQQSLDQGLQFLIQYYNGEERAKGNILERFSAQQFPDLHSELNLSSLELGDSALYFCASSVDGLERGGRETQYFGPGTRLLVL.

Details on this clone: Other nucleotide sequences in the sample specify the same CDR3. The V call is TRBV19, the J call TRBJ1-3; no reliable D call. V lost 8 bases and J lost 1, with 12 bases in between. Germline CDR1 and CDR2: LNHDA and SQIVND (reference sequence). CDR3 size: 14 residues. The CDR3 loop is CASSTPGSGNTIYF. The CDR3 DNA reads TGTGCCAGTTCTACCCCGGGGTCTGGAAACACCATATATTTT.

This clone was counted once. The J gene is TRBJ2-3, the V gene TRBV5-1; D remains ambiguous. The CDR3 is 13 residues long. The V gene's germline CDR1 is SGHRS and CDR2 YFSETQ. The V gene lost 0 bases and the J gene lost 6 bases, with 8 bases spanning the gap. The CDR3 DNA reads TGCGCCAGCAGCTTGGCGGTGCCGGATACGCAGTATTTT. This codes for CASSLAVPDTQYF.

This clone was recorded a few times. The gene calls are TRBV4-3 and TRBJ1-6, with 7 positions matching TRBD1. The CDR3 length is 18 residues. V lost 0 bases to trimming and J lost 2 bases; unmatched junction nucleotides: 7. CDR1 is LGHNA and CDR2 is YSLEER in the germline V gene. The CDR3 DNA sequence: TGCGCCAGCAGCCAAGACGAGGGGGCCCGGACCTATAATTCACCCCTCCACTTT. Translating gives CASSQDEGARTYNSPLHF.

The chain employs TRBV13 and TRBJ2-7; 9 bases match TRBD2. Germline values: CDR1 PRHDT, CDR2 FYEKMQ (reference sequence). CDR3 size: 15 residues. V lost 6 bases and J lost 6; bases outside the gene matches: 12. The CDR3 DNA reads TGTGCCAGCAGAATTGATGGGCTAGCGGGGCGCGAGCAGTACTTC. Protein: CASRIDGLAGREQYF. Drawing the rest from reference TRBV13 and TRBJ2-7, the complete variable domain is AAGVIQSPRHLIKEKRETATLKCYPIPRHDTVYWYQQGPGQDPQFLISFYEKMQSDKGSIPDRFSAQQFSDYHSELNMSSLELGDSALYFCASRIDGLAGREQYFGPGTRLTVT.

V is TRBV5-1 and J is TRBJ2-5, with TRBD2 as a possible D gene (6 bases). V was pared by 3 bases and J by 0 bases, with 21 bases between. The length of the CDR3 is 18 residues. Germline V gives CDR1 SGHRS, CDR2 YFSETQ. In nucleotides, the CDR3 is TGCGCCAGCAGCTGGGGGGACCGACGTGACATGTACCAAGAGACCCAGTACTTC. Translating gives CASSWGDRRDMYQETQYF.

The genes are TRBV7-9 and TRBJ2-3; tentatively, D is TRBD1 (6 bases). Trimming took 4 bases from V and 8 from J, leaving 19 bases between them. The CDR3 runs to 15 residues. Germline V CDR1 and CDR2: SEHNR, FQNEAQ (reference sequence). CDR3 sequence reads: CASSSRWDTRSTQYF. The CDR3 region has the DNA TGTGCCAGCAGCTCTCGTTGGGACACCCGATCTACGCAGTATTTT.

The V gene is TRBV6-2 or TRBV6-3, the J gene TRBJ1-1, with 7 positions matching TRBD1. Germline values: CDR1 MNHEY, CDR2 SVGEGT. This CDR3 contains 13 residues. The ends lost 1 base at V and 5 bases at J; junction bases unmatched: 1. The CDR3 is CASSYYRGTEAFF. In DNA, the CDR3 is TGTGCCAGCAGTTACTACAGGGGTACTGAAGCTTTCTTT.

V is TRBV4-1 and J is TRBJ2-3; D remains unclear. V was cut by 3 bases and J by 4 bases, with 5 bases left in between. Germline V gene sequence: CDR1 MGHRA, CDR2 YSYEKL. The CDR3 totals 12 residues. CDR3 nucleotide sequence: TGCGCCAGCAGCCACGTAGCAGATACGCAGTATTTT. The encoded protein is CASSHVADTQYF.

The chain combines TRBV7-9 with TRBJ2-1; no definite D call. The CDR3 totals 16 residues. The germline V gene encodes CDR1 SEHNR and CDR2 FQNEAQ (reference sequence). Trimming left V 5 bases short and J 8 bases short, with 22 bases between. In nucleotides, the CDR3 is TGTGCCAGCAGCCCAAACCGGGCCTCCTTAGGCGATGAGCAGTTCTTC. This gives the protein CASSPNRASLGDEQFF.

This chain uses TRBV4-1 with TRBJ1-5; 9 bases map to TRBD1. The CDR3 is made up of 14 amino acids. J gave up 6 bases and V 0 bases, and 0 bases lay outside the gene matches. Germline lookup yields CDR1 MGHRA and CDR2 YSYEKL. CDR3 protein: CASSQEQGAQPQHF. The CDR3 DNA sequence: TGCGCCAGCAGCCAAGAACAGGGGGCTCAGCCCCAGCATTTT.

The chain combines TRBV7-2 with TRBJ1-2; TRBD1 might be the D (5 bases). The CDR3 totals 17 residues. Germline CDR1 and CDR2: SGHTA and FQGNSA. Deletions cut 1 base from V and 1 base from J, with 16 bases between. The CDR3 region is CASSLEEGDYLNYGYTF. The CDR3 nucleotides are TGTGCCAGCAGCTTAGAGGAAGGGGACTATCTTAACTATGGCTACACCTTC.

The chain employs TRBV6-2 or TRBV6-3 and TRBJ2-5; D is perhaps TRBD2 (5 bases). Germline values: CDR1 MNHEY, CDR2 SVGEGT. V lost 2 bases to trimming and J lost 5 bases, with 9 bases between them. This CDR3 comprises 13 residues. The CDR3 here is CASSYTPGETQYF. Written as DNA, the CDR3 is TGTGCCAGCAGTTACACCCCGGGGGAGACCCAGTACTTC.

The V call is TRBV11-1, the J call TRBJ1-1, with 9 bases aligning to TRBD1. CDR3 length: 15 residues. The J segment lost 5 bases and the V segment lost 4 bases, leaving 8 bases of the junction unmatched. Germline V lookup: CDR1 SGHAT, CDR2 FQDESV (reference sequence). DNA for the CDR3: TGTGCCAGCAGCTCGACAGGGGGGTTTAGAACTGAAGCTTTCTTT. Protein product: CASSSTGGFRTEAFF.

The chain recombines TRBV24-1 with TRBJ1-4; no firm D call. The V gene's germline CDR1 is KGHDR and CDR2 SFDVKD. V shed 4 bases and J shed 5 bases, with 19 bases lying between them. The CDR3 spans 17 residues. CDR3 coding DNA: TGTGCCACCAGTGACCCTACTACGCAGATAACCAATGAAAAACTGTTTTTT. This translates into CATSDPTTQITNEKLFF.

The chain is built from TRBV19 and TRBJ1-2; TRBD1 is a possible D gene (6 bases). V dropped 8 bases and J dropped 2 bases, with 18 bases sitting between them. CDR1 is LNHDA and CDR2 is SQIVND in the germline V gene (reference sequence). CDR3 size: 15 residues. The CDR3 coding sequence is TGTGCCAGTCAAAGCTCGGACAGCACCAACTATGGCTACACCTTC. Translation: CASQSSDSTNYGYTF.

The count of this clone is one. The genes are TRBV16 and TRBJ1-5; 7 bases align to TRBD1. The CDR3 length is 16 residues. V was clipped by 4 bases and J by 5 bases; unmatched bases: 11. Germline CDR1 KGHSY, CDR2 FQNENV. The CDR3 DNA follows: TGTGCCAGCAGCCGCCGCCCGGCAGGGGGGTATCAGCCCCAGCATTTT. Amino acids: CASSRRPAGGYQPQHF. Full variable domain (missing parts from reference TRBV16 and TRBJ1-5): GEEVAQTPKHLVRGEGQKAKLYCAPIKGHSYVFWYQQVLKNEFKFLISFQNENVFDETGMPKERFSAKCLPNSPCSLEIQATKLEDSAVYFCASSRRPAGGYQPQHFGDGTRLSIL.

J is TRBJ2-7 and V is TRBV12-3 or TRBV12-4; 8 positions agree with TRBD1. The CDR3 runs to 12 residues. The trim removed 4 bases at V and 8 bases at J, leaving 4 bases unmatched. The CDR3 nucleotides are TGTGCCAGCAGTTCTTGGACAGGGAAGCAGTACTTC. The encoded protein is CASSSWTGKQYF.

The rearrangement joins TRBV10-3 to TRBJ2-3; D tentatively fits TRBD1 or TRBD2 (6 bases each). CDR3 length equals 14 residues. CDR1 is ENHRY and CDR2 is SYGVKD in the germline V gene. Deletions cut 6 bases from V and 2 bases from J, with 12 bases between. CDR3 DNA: TGTGCCATCAGGGAGGGGACAATCACAGATACGCAGTATTTT. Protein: CAIREGTITDTQYF.

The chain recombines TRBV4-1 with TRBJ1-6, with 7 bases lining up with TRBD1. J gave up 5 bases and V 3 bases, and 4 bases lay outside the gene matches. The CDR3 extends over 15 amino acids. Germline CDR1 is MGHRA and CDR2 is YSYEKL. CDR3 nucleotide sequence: TGCGCCAGCAGCCAGTCGGGACAGAATAATTCACCCCTCCACTTT. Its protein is CASSQSGQNNSPLHF.